This T cell receptor (beta chain) is from a study of blood T cell repertoires in COVID-19. Study at large: In each case, the material was cDNA or gDNA derived from T cells, B-cell-depleted T cells, or PBMCs.

The CDR3 has 14 amino acids. Germline CDR1 is SEHNR and CDR2 is FQNEAQ (reference sequence). Trimming shortened V by 0 bases and J by 6 bases, and 12 bases separated the two germline ends. In the original processing: The assay estimated nucleated cells by amplifying reference gene primers. TCRdb's table, derived via immunoSEQ multiplex PCR, lists solely in-frame clones and lacks some. For V, J and clone size, that table is used; D and trimming come from the DNA. The repertoire holds 65,000 to 85,000 clones, about four fifths seen once, with roughly 5% in the top ten. The gene calls are TRBV7-9 and TRBJ2-7; D perhaps matches TRBD2 (5 bases). This TCR derives from a man aged 45-65 years with active COVID-19. The sample taken for sequencing was peripheral blood. The CDR3, as DNA: TGTGCCAGCAGCTTAGCGATCGGGGAACGCGAGCAGTACTTC. It translates to CASSLAIGEREQYF.